This paragraph covers one T cell receptor beta chain sequence. Original analysis: Reference gene primers were amplified, and this amplification served to estimate nucleated cell counts. Using immunoSEQ multiplex PCR, the repertoire was profiled, and TCRdb retains in-frame clones only, with some absent. The DNA gave D and trimming, while V, J and clone size come from that table. The sample lists 60,000 to 75,000 clones; 85% were seen once. Trimming cost V 7 bases and J 1 base; bases outside gene matches: 9. This CDR3 region has 16 residues. Germline assignment: CDR1 MNHEY and CDR2 SMNVEV (reference sequence). This entry is derived from a study of blood T cell repertoires in COVID-19. In the study overall: Acute and convalescent COVID-19 samples came from the United States, Italy and Spain. In each case, the material was cDNA or gDNA derived from T cells, B-cell-depleted T cells, or PBMCs.

The sequencing input was peripheral blood. V is TRBV27 and J is TRBJ2-3; 9 bases are a match to TRBD2. The receptor was derived from a woman at least 80 years old with active or convalescent COVID-19. CDR3 coding DNA: TGTGCCAGCACAGGTAGCGGGGGCGGACGCACAGATACGCAGTATTTT. This codes for CASTGSGGGRTDTQYF.